Each of the 15 T cell receptor beta chains below was sequenced from the same sample in a study of response to subunit inactivated influenza vaccine. Via MiXCR, TCRdb re-called the RT-PCR reads, giving one row per CDR3 protein. Of about half a million distinct CDR3 sequences listed, about 7.6% are singletons. The specimen was PBMCs from blood, collected less than 30 months after vaccination. All receptors come from a man aged 50 to 69 who received an inactivated influenza vaccine.

V and J are TRBV12-5 and TRBJ2-5, with unresolved D. CDR3 length: 12 amino acids. Germline values: CDR1 LGHNT, CDR2 FRNRAP. Between the trimmed V and J ends, which lost 1 base and 4 bases, there was a span of 4 bases. The CDR3 DNA reads TGTGCTAGTGGTTTGGGACCAGAGACCCAGTACTTC. It yields the protein CASGLGPETQYF.

This clonotype was detected a few times. The CDR3 region has the DNA TGCAGTAATTCCGCAGGGCACAATGAGCAGTTCTTC. As protein: CSNSAGHNEQFF. J is TRBJ2-1 and V is TRBV20-1, with D perhaps TRBD1 (5 bases). Per the germline V gene, CDR1 is DFQATT and CDR2 is SNEGSKA (reference sequence). The CDR3 contains 12 residues. V was trimmed by 8 bases and J by 5 bases, leaving 13 bases between them.

This clonotype turned up a few times. The chain recombines TRBV3-1 with TRBJ1-2, with no clear D. CDR1 and CDR2 (germline): LGHDT, YNNKEL (reference sequence). Trimming stripped 1 base from V and 11 bases from J, with 14 bases between. There are 13 residues in the CDR3. The DNA of the CDR3 is TGTGCCAGCAGCCAAGTGAGTGGCAGGCCGTACACCTTC. Residues: CASSQVSGRPYTF.

This clonotype was detected a few times. This chain joins TRBV5-1 and TRBJ2-5, with 7 bases fitting TRBD2. The CDR3 contains 16 residues. Germline lookup yields CDR1 SGHRS and CDR2 YFSETQ. J was trimmed by 0 bases and V by 0 bases; bases with no gene match: 5. The CDR3: CASSLAKAGNQETQYF. For the CDR3, the DNA is TGCGCCAGCAGCTTGGCTAAAGCGGGGAACCAAGAGACCCAGTACTTC.

This clonotype was picked up a small number of times. This chain joins TRBV2 and TRBJ2-5; the D gene could be TRBD1 or TRBD2 (7 bases each). V lost 4 bases, J lost 4 bases, and 16 bases lay in between. The length of the CDR3 is 15 residues. Germline loops: CDR1 SNHLY, CDR2 FYNNEI. This CDR3 is CASSVRENRGETQYF. CDR3 coding DNA: TGTGCCAGCAGTGTGCGGGAGAACAGGGGAGAGACCCAGTACTTC.

This clonotype was recorded a few times. This chain links TRBV10-3 with TRBJ1-1; TRBD1 agrees at 9 bases. V shed 5 bases, J shed 1 base, and the junction held 5 bases outside the gene matches. The germline gives CDR1 ENHRY, CDR2 SYGVKD. The CDR3 covers 15 residues. The CDR3 DNA reads as TGTGCCATCAGTCGGGACAGGGAGGGGAACACTGAAGCTTTCTTT. Translated: CAISRDREGNTEAFF.

This rearrangement joins TRBV19 to TRBJ1-5; the D is unclear. The V end was cut by 5 bases, the J end by 3 bases, with 8 bases between. Looked up from germline, CDR1 is LNHDA and CDR2 is SQIVND (reference sequence). The CDR3 sequence is 13 residues long. The CDR3 region has the DNA TGTGCCAGTAGTGAATATACCAATCAGCCCCAGCATTTT. It codes for CASSEYTNQPQHF.

The chain is built from TRBV12-3 or TRBV12-4 and TRBJ2-4, with a possible D match to TRBD1 (5 bases). V shed 5 bases and J shed 6 bases, with 11 bases lying between them. The CDR3 has 13 amino acids. CDR3 nucleotides: TGTGCCAGCAGTACAGGAATACGAAACATTCAGTACTTC. Its protein is CASSTGIRNIQYF.

Turning to this clonotype: This may come from a read error, since a much larger clone is one base off. V and J are TRBV7-2 and TRBJ2-3; D gene uncertain. Germline V lookup: CDR1 SGHTA, CDR2 FQGNSA. The CDR3 is 13 residues long. DNA of the CDR3: TGTGCCAGCAGCCCCCGGTACACAGATACGCGGTATTTT. Its translation: CASSPRYTDTRYF. Using reference TRBV7-2 and TRBJ2-3 for the parts outside the CDR3, the full variable domain is GAGVSQSPSNKVTEKGKDVELRCDPISGHTALYWYRQSLGQGLEFLIYFQGNSAPDKSGLPSDRFSAERTGGSVSTLTIQRTQQEDSAVYLCASSPRYTDTRYFGPGTRLTVL.

The rearrangement uses TRBV18 and TRBJ2-3; 13 bases line up with TRBD2. V lost 2 bases to trimming and J lost 5 bases; unmatched junction nucleotides: 19. Germline V lookup: CDR1 KGHSH, CDR2 LQKENI. The CDR3 contains 21 residues. The CDR3 is CASSPLRTGSRLAGGGDTQYF. The DNA for the CDR3 is TGTGCCAGCTCACCATTAAGGACAGGATCGAGACTAGCGGGAGGAGGAGATACGCAGTATTTT.

At least ten counts were recorded for this clonotype. As DNA, the CDR3 is TGTGCCAGCACCTTACTAGGGGGGGCCTATAATTCACCCCTCCACTTT. This gives the protein CASTLLGGAYNSPLHF. This chain uses TRBV28 with TRBJ1-6; a weak D match, TRBD1 (6 bases). Germline assignment: CDR1 MDHEN and CDR2 SYDVKM. V shed 7 bases and J shed 2 bases, with 15 bases lying between them. The CDR3 has 16 residues.

The rearrangement joins TRBV5-6 to TRBJ2-1; tentative D call: TRBD1 (6 bases). The germline gives CDR1 SGHDT, CDR2 YYEEEE. CDR3 length equals 13 residues. Trimming stripped 6 bases from V and 5 bases from J, with 12 bases between. CDR3 DNA sequence: TGTGCCAGCACCGTGGACAGAAACAATGAGCAGTTCTTC. Encoded protein: CASTVDRNNEQFF. The entire variable domain, with the rest obtained from reference TRBV5-6 and TRBJ2-1, is as follows: DAGVTQSPTHLIKTRGQQVTLRCSPKSGHDTVSWYQQALGQGPQFIFQYYEEEERQRGNFPDRFSGHQFPNYSSELNVNALLLGDSALYLCASTVDRNNEQFFGPGTRLTVL.

This clonotype was counted a few times. CDR3 sequence reads: CASSTRQYPPKETQYF. CDR3 bases: TGTGCCAGCAGTACCCGACAGTATCCCCCAAAAGAGACCCAGTACTTC. The V gene is TRBV28, the J gene TRBJ2-5; D is possibly TRBD1 (5 bases). This CDR3 has 16 residues. CDR1 is MDHEN and CDR2 is SYDVKM in the germline V gene. Trimming left V 5 bases short and J 3 bases short, with 19 bases between.

This clonotype has only a few counts. This chain links TRBV23-1 with TRBJ2-7; 12 nucleotides align to TRBD2. TRBV23-1 is flagged as an ORF with uncertain function. Trimming cost V 3 bases and J 1 base; bases outside gene matches: 13. The CDR3 length is 19 residues. CDR3 amino acids: CASSHPASGGENPSYEQYF. Written as DNA, the CDR3 is TGCGCCAGCAGTCACCCTGCTAGCGGGGGGGAAAATCCATCCTACGAGCAGTACTTC.

The genes are TRBV5-1 and TRBJ1-4, with TRBD1 as a possible D gene (6 bases). The CDR3 length is 15 residues. Looked up from germline, CDR1 is SGHRS and CDR2 is YFSETQ. Trimming took 1 base from V and 7 from J, leaving 14 bases between them. Here the CDR3 reads CASSLSTGGGEKLFF. DNA of the CDR3: TGCGCCAGCAGCTTGTCGACAGGAGGGGGTGAAAAACTGTTTTTT.